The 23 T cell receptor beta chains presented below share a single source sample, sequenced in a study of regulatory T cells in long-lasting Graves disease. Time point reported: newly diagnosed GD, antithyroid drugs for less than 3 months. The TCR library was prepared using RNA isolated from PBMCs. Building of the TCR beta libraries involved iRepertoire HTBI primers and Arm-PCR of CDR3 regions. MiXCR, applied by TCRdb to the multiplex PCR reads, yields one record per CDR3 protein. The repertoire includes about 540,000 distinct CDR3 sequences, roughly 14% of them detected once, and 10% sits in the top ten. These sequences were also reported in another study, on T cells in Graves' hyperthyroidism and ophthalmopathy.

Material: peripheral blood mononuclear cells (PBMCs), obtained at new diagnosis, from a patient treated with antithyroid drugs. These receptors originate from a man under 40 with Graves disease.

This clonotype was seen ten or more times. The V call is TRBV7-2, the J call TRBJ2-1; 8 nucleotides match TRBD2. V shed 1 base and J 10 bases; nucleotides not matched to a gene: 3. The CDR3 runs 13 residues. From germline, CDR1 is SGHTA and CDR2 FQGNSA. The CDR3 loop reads CASSLGVAGEQFF. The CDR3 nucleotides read TGTGCCAGCAGCTTAGGTGTAGCGGGAGAGCAGTTCTTC.

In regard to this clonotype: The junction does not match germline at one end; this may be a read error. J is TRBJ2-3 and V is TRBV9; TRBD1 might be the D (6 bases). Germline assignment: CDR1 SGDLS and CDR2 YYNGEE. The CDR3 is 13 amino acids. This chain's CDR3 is CASSVSGEDAQYF. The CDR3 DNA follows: TGTGCCAGCAGCGTATCAGGGGAAGATGCGCAGTATTTT.

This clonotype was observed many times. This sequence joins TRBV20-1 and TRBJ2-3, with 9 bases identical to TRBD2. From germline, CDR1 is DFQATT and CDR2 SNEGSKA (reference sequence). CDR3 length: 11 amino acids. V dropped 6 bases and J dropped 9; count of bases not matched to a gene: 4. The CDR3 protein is CSAYSGRTQYF. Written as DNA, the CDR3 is TGCAGTGCATATAGCGGGAGAACGCAGTATTTT.

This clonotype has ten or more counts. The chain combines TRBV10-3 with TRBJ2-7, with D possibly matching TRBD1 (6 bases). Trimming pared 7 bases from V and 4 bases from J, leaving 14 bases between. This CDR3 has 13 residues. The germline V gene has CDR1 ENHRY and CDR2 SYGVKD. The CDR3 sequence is CAIKTRTEYEQYF. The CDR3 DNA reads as TGTGCCATCAAGACCCGGACAGAGTACGAGCAGTACTTC.

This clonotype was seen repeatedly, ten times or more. CDR3 sequence (DNA): TGTGCCAGCAGCGTGGCCGGACTAGTCGGGGGAATGAACACCGGGGAGCTGTTTTTT. Translated: CASSVAGLVGGMNTGELFF. V usage is TRBV27 and J usage is TRBJ2-2, with TRBD2 identical over 7 bases. The CDR3 is 19 amino acids. Germline CDR1 reads MNHEY; CDR2 reads SMNVEV (reference sequence). Trimming at V came to 6 bases and at J to 1 base, leaving 17 bases not matched to a gene.

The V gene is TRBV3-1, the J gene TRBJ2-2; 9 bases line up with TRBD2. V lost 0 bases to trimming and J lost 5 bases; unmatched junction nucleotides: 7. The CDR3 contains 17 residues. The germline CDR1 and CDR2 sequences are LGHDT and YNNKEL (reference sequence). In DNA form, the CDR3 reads TGTGCCAGCAGCCAAGACCCGCGTCTAGCGGGAACCGGGGAGCTGTTTTTT. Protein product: CASSQDPRLAGTGELFF.

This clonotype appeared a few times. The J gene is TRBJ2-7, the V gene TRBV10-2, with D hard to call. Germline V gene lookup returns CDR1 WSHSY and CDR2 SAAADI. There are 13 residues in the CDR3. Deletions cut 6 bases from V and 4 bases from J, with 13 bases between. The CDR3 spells CASRKSKYYEQYF. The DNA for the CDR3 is TGCGCCAGCAGAAAATCGAAGTATTACGAGCAGTACTTC.

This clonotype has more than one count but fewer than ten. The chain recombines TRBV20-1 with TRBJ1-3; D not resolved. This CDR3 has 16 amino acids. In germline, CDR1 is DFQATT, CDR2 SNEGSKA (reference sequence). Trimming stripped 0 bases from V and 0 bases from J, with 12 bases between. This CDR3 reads CSARDLGKYSGNTIYF. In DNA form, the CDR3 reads TGCAGTGCTAGAGATCTGGGGAAGTACTCTGGAAACACCATATATTTT.

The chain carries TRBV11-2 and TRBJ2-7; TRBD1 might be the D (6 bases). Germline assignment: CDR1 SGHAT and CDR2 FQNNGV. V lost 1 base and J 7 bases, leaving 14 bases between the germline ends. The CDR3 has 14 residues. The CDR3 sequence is CASSLGYRAREQYF. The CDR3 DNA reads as TGTGCCAGCAGCTTAGGCTACAGGGCGAGAGAGCAGTACTTC.

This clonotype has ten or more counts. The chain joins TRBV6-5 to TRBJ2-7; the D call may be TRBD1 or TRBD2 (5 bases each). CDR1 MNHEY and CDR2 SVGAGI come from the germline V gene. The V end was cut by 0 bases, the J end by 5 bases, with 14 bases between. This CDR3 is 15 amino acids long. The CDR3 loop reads CASSYSWDGRDEQYF. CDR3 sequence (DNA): TGTGCCAGCAGTTACTCGTGGGACGGCCGTGACGAGCAGTACTTC.

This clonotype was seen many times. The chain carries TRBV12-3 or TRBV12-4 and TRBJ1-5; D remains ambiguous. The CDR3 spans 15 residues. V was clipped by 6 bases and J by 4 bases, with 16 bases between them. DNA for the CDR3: TGTGCCAGCAGACCTGGGTCCGGCCGGAATCAGCCCCAGCATTTT. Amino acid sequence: CASRPGSGRNQPQHF.

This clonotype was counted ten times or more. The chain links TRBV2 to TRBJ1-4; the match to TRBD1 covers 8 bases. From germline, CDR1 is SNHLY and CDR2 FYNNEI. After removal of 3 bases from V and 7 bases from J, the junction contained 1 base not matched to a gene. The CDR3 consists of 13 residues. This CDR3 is CASSDGQGEKLFF. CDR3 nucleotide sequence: TGTGCCAGCAGTGACGGACAGGGTGAAAAACTGTTTTTT.

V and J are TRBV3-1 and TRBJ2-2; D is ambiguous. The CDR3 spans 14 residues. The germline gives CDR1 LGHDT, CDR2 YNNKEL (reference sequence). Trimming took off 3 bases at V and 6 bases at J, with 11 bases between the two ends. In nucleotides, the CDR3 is TGTGCCAGCAGCCATCCCTACGGGCCCGGGGAGCTGTTTTTT. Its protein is CASSHPYGPGELFF.

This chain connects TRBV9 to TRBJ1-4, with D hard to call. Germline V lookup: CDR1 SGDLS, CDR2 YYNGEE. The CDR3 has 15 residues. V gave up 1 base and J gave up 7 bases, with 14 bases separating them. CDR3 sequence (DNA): TGTGCCAGCAGCGTACAGGCCGAAGGTTTTGAAAAACTGTTTTTT. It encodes CASSVQAEGFEKLFF.

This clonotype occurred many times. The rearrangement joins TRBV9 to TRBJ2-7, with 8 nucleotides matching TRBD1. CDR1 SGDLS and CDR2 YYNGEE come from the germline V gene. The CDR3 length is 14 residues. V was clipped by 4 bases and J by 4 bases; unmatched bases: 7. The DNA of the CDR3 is TGTGCCAGCAGCCCACCAGGGACAGGATACGAGCAGTACTTC. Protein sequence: CASSPPGTGYEQYF.

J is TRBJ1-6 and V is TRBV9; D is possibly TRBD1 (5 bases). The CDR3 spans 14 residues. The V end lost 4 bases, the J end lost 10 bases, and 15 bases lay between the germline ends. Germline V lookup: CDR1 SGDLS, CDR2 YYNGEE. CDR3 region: CASSSRGVGSPLHF. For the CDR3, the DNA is TGTGCCAGCAGCAGCCGAGGGGTGGGGTCACCCCTCCACTTT.

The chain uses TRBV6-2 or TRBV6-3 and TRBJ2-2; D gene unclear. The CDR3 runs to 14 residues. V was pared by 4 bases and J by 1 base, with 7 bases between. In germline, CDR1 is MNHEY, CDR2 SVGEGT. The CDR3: CASSWTVNTGELFF. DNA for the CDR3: TGTGCCAGCAGTTGGACGGTGAACACCGGGGAGCTGTTTTTT.

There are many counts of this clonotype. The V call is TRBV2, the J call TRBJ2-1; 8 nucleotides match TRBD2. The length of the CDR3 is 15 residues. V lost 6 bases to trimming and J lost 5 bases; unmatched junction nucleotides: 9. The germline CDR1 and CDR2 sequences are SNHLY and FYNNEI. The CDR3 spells CASSQRESYDNEQFF. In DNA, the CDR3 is TGTGCCAGCAGCCAGCGGGAGAGTTATGACAATGAGCAGTTCTTC.

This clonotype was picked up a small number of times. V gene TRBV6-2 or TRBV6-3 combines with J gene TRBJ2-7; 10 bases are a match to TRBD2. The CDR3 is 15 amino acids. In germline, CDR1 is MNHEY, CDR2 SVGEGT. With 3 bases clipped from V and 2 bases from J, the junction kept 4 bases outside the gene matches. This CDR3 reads CASSYRAGGTYEQYF. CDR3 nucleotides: TGTGCCAGCAGTTATCGAGCGGGAGGGACCTACGAGCAGTACTTC.

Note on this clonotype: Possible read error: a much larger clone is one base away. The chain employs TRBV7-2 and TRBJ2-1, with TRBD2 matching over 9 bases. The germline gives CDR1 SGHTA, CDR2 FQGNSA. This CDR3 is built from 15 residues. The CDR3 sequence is CASSFALAGPNEQSF. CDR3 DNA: TGTGCCAGCAGCTTTGCTCTAGCGGGACCCAATGAGCAGTCCTTC.

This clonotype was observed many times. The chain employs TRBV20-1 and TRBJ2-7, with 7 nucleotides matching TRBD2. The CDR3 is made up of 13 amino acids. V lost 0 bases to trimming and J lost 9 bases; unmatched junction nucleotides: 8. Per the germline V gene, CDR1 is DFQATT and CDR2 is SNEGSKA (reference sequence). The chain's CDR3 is CSARDLAAGGQYF. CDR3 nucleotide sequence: TGCAGTGCTAGAGATCTAGCGGCCGGAGGGCAGTACTTC.

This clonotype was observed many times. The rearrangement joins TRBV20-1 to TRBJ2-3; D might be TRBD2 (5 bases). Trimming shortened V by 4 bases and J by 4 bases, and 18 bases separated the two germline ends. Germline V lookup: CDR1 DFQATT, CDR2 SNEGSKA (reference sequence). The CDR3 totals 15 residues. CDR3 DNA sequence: TGCAGTGCTAACTCGCATTTAGAGGGTGCAGATACGCAGTATTTT. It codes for CSANSHLEGADTQYF.

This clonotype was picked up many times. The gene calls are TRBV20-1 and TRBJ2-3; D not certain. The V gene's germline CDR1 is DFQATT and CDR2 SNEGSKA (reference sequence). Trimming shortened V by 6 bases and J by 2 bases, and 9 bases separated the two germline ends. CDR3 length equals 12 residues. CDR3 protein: CSAPVDTDTQYF. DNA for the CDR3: TGCAGTGCCCCGGTCGACACAGATACGCAGTATTTT.